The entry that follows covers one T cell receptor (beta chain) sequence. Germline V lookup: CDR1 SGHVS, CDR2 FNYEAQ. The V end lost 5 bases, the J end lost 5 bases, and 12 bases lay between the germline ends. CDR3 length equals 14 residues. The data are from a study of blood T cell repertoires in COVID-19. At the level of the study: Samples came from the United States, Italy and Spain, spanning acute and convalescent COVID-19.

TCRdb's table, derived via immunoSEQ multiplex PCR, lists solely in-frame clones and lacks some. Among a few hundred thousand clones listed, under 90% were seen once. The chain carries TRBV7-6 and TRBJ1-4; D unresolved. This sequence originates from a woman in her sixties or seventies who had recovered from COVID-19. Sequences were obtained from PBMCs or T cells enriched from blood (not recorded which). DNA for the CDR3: TGTGCCAGCAGCCCCCGCCTACTAAATGAAAAACTGTTTTTT. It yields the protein CASSPRLLNEKLFF.